One sample yielded the 30 T cell receptor beta chains listed below, sequenced in a study of cytomegalovirus exposure and HLA in healthy donors. The PCR ran on 60 Vbeta and 13 Jbeta primers. The table came from immunoSEQ multiplex PCR; TCRdb's copy has only in-frame clones and leaves some out. The table has 130,000 to 150,000 clones, roughly 73% seen once. Specimen: PBMCs. The origin of the receptors is a woman younger than 35 in good health and CMV-seronegative.

The gene calls are TRBV28 and TRBJ1-5; perhaps TRBD1 as D (5 bases). V was clipped by 10 bases and J by 6 bases, with 19 bases between them. There are 14 residues in the CDR3. The germline CDR1 and CDR2 sequences are MDHEN and SYDVKM. The CDR3 protein is CATQPPQGAQPQHF. The CDR3 DNA follows: TGTGCCACCCAGCCCCCTCAAGGGGCTCAGCCCCAGCATTTT.

The chain links TRBV11-3 to TRBJ1-3; the D gene is possibly TRBD1 (5 bases). CDR1 and CDR2 from the germline V gene are SGHNT and YENEEA. The CDR3 runs to 16 residues. Trimming pared 0 bases from V and 0 bases from J, leaving 9 bases between. DNA for the CDR3: TGTGCCAGCAGCTTAGACAGGGTTCTCTCTGGAAACACCATATATTTT. Its translation: CASSLDRVLSGNTIYF.

The V gene is TRBV6-1, the J gene TRBJ2-3; 13 nucleotides align to TRBD2. Germline assignment: CDR1 MNHNS and CDR2 SASEGT. Germline trimming cut 0 bases from V and 6 bases from J; bases unmatched to any gene: 9. The CDR3 runs to 18 residues. This CDR3 reads CASSEALGLAGVEDTQYF. The DNA of the CDR3 is TGTGCCAGCAGTGAAGCGCTAGGACTAGCGGGAGTGGAGGATACGCAGTATTTT.

The V gene is TRBV6-5, the J gene TRBJ2-1; 11 bases agree with TRBD2. The ends lost 5 bases at V and 4 bases at J; junction bases unmatched: 4. Per the germline V gene, CDR1 is MNHEY and CDR2 is SVGAGI. The CDR3 loop spans 15 amino acids. CDR3 residues: CASSQLAGGYNEQFF. The CDR3 nucleotides read TGTGCCAGCAGTCAGCTAGCGGGGGGTTACAATGAGCAGTTCTTC.

This clone was counted a single time. The CDR3 DNA sequence: TGTGCCAGCAGTACCGATTTTTGGAGAGCTCAGCCCCAGCATTTT. Protein product: CASSTDFWRAQPQHF. The gene calls are TRBV27 and TRBJ1-5; the D is unclear. Trimming took off 5 bases at V and 6 bases at J, with 17 bases between the two ends. Germline V gene sequence: CDR1 MNHEY, CDR2 SMNVEV (reference sequence). This CDR3 is 15 amino acids long.

This sequence joins TRBV19 and TRBJ2-1; 12 bases line up with TRBD2. Germline V lookup: CDR1 LNHDA, CDR2 SQIVND (reference sequence). V trimming: 10 bases; J trimming: 8 bases; junction bases outside the gene matches: 3. CDR3 size: 12 residues. The CDR3, as DNA: TGTGCCACGACTAGCGGGAGCCATGAGCAGTTCTTC. Encoded protein: CATTSGSHEQFF. The full variable domain, with the rest looked up from reference TRBV19 and TRBJ2-1, is DGGITQSPKYLFRKEGQNVTLSCEQNLNHDAMYWYRQDPGQGLRLIYYSQIVNDFQKGDIAEGYSVSREKKESFPLTVTSAQKNPTAFYLCATTSGSHEQFFGPGTRLTVL.

The V gene is TRBV7-2, the J gene TRBJ2-7; TRBD1 matches 8 bases. V shed 4 bases, J shed 3 bases, and the junction held 2 bases outside the gene matches. Germline-derived CDR1 and CDR2 are SGHTA and FQGNSA. The CDR3 totals 13 residues. The CDR3 coding sequence is TGTGCCAGCAGCTCGGGACAGGTCTACGAGCAGTACTTC. Translation gives CASSSGQVYEQYF. Full variable domain (remainder filled in from reference TRBV7-2 and TRBJ2-7): GAGVSQSPSNKVTEKGKDVELRCDPISGHTALYWYRQSLGQGLEFLIYFQGNSAPDKSGLPSDRFSAERTGGSVSTLTIQRTQQEDSAVYLCASSSGQVYEQYFGPGTRLTVT.

J is TRBJ1-6 and V is TRBV5-4; no clear D. The V gene's germline CDR1 is SGHNT and CDR2 YYREEE (reference sequence). Trimming removed 4 bases from V and 4 bases from J, with 9 bases in between. The length of the CDR3 is 14 residues. CDR3 residues: CASSLSRYNSPLHF. The DNA of the CDR3 is TGTGCCAGCAGCCTAAGTAGATATAATTCACCCCTCCACTTT.

This clone was seen more than once but under ten times. The genes are TRBV9 and TRBJ1-1, with 8 bases identical to TRBD1. Germline CDR1 reads SGDLS; CDR2 reads YYNGEE. This CDR3 comprises 15 residues. V dropped 0 bases and J dropped 5; count of bases not matched to a gene: 6. CDR3: CASSVEGTGRTEAFF. The CDR3 DNA reads TGTGCCAGCAGCGTAGAAGGGACAGGACGTACTGAAGCTTTCTTT.

The chain's CDR3 is CAISDHRARSNEQFF. The DNA for the CDR3 is TGTGCCATCAGTGATCACCGAGCACGGTCTAATGAGCAGTTCTTC. The gene calls are TRBV10-3 and TRBJ2-1, with D unresolved. The CDR3 is made up of 15 amino acids. V was cut by 3 bases and J by 7 bases, with 16 bases left in between. Germline-derived CDR1 and CDR2 are ENHRY and SYGVKD.

J is TRBJ2-3 and V is TRBV27; 8 nucleotides match TRBD1. Germline V gives CDR1 MNHEY, CDR2 SMNVEV (reference sequence). The trim removed 0 bases at V and 2 bases at J, leaving 4 bases unmatched. This CDR3 spans 16 amino acids. CDR3 coding DNA: TGTGCCAGCAGTTTATCCGGACAGGGAATCACAGATACGCAGTATTTT. It translates to CASSLSGQGITDTQYF.

J is TRBJ1-2 and V is TRBV28; 8 bases are a match to TRBD1. The germline gives CDR1 MDHEN, CDR2 SYDVKM. The J segment lost 10 bases and the V segment lost 4 bases, leaving 14 bases of the junction unmatched. The CDR3 is 15 amino acids. The CDR3 is CASSSGQGKWIDYTF. The CDR3 nucleotides read TGTGCCAGCAGTTCCGGACAGGGAAAGTGGATCGACTACACCTTC.

CDR3 region: CASSVGDSPSYEQYF. CDR3 DNA sequence: TGTGCCAGCAGCGTGGGGGACAGCCCTAGCTACGAGCAGTACTTC. The chain couples TRBV9 to TRBJ2-7; 7 bases agree with TRBD1. The CDR3 has 15 residues. Germline-derived CDR1 and CDR2 are SGDLS and YYNGEE. Trimming took 2 bases from V and 3 from J; bases not matched to a gene: 8.

This sequence joins TRBV5-1 and TRBJ2-5; possibly TRBD2 for D (6 bases). Germline V lookup: CDR1 SGHRS, CDR2 YFSETQ. The V end was cut by 1 base, the J end by 5 bases, with 9 bases between. The CDR3 loop spans 13 amino acids. As DNA, the CDR3 is TGCGCCAGCAGCTTGCGACTAGGCGAGACCCAGTACTTC. Translated: CASSLRLGETQYF.

This clone was seen just once. The chain carries TRBV25-1 and TRBJ1-6; D is unresolved. Germline lookup yields CDR1 MGHDK and CDR2 SYGVNS. V lost 5 bases and J lost 4, with 6 bases in between. The CDR3 extends over 13 amino acids. The CDR3 loop reads CASSPTYNSPLHF. The DNA of the CDR3 is TGTGCCAGCAGTCCCACTTATAATTCACCCCTCCACTTT.

The CDR3 DNA is TGTGCCAGCAGCCCAGACAGGGGATGGACTGAAGCTTTCTTT. Its translation is CASSPDRGWTEAFF. This chain joins TRBV7-2 and TRBJ1-1, with 8 positions matching TRBD1. Trimming removed 5 bases from V and 5 bases from J; junction bases left unmatched: 7. CDR1 is SGHTA and CDR2 is FQGNSA in the germline V gene. This CDR3 is 14 amino acids long. The whole variable domain, filled in from reference TRBV7-2 and TRBJ1-1, reads GAGVSQSPSNKVTEKGKDVELRCDPISGHTALYWYRQSLGQGLEFLIYFQGNSAPDKSGLPSDRFSAERTGGSVSTLTIQRTQQEDSAVYLCASSPDRGWTEAFFGQGTRLTVV.

This clone occurred once. The gene calls are TRBV10-3 and TRBJ1-2; D may be TRBD1 (6 bases). Trimming shortened V by 10 bases and J by 3 bases, and 21 bases separated the two germline ends. The CDR3 covers 15 residues. Germline V gene sequence: CDR1 ENHRY, CDR2 SYGVKD. The CDR3 loop reads CATQQQGRGDYGYTF. DNA for the CDR3: TGTGCCACACAACAACAGGGAAGGGGCGACTATGGCTACACCTTC.

This clone appeared a single time. The sample contains more than one DNA sequence encoding this CDR3. The chain joins TRBV7-9 to TRBJ1-2; D is ambiguous. Germline lookup yields CDR1 SEHNR and CDR2 FQNEAQ (reference sequence). CDR3 size: 13 residues. The ends were cut back, 5 bases at V and 4 bases at J, with 11 bases in the middle. CDR3 sequence reads: CASSHQRFYGYTF. DNA of the CDR3: TGTGCCAGCAGCCACCAACGGTTCTATGGCTACACCTTC.

This rearrangement joins TRBV6-1 to TRBJ1-2; TRBD1 might be the D (5 bases). The V and J ends lost 5 bases and 6 bases respectively, with 7 bases between them. Germline V gene sequence: CDR1 MNHNS, CDR2 SASEGT. The CDR3 loop spans 11 amino acids. The CDR3 loop is CASSPGNGYTF. The CDR3 DNA reads TGTGCCAGCAGTCCAGGGAATGGCTACACCTTC.

The chain uses TRBV4-1 and TRBJ2-5; unclear D gene. The CDR3 totals 15 residues. Trimming shortened V by 3 bases and J by 3 bases, and 14 bases separated the two germline ends. Per germline, CDR1 MGHRA and CDR2 YSYEKL. The CDR3 DNA is TGCGCCAGCAGCCACTTACTAACTCGGGAAGAGACCCAGTACTTC. This codes for CASSHLLTREETQYF.

Only a few counts were recorded for this clone. The rearrangement links TRBV27 to TRBJ2-7; 8 nucleotides line up with TRBD1. V was pared by 5 bases and J by 4 bases, with 10 bases of the junction left unmatched. Per the germline V gene, CDR1 is MNHEY and CDR2 is SMNVEV (reference sequence). The CDR3 totals 15 residues. CDR3 sequence (DNA): TGTGCCAGCAGTCCAGCCTCAGGGGGCGGGTACGAGCAGTACGTC. This codes for CASSPASGGGYEQYV.

This chain joins TRBV19 and TRBJ2-2; 9 bases align to TRBD1. Losses at the gene ends were 4 bases for V and 0 bases for J; bases not matched to a gene: 18. The length of the CDR3 is 21 residues. CDR1 is LNHDA and CDR2 is SQIVND in the germline V gene (reference sequence). CDR3 in amino acids: CASSTLSGTGWSLPNTGELFF. The CDR3 DNA sequence: TGTGCCAGTAGTACGTTGTCCGGGACAGGGTGGTCTCTGCCGAACACCGGGGAGCTGTTTTTT. Complete variable domain (other parts from reference TRBV19 and TRBJ2-2): DGGITQSPKYLFRKEGQNVTLSCEQNLNHDAMYWYRQDPGQGLRLIYYSQIVNDFQKGDIAEGYSVSREKKESFPLTVTSAQKNPTAFYLCASSTLSGTGWSLPNTGELFFGEGSRLTVL.

The J gene is TRBJ1-1, the V gene TRBV6-6, with TRBD1 matching over 7 bases. The CDR3 length is 13 residues. Losses at the gene ends were 5 bases for V and 1 base for J; bases not matched to a gene: 1. Germline-derived CDR1 and CDR2 are MNHNY and SVGAGI (reference sequence). Here the CDR3 reads CASSRTGNTEAFF. The CDR3 region has the DNA TGTGCCAGCAGTAGGACAGGGAACACTGAAGCTTTCTTT.

This clone was picked up a small number of times. This chain connects TRBV18 to TRBJ1-1; D is uncertain. Per the germline V gene, CDR1 is KGHSH and CDR2 is LQKENI. This CDR3 is built from 12 residues. Deletions cut 6 bases from V and 4 bases from J, with 9 bases between. CDR3 loop: CASSREGTEAFF. The CDR3 nucleotides read TGTGCCAGCTCCCGGGAGGGCACTGAAGCTTTCTTT.

The chain uses TRBV7-2 and TRBJ2-1; 7 bases match TRBD1. Germline lookup yields CDR1 SGHTA and CDR2 FQGNSA. V shed 5 bases, J shed 0 bases, and the junction held 4 bases outside the gene matches. This CDR3 contains 15 residues. CDR3 protein: CASSPGTASYNEQFF. For the CDR3, the DNA is TGTGCCAGCAGCCCTGGGACAGCCTCCTACAATGAGCAGTTCTTC.

The chain couples TRBV2 to TRBJ1-2; D might be TRBD1 (6 bases). This CDR3 comprises 12 residues. V was pared by 7 bases and J by 9 bases, with 15 bases between. Germline CDR1 SNHLY, CDR2 FYNNEI. CDR3 nucleotide sequence: TGTGCCAGCATGGGGCAGGGGATGAGCTACACCTTC. This sequence encodes CASMGQGMSYTF.

This clone was recorded a few times. The V call is TRBV6-5, the J call TRBJ1-4; tentative D call: TRBD1 (6 bases). The V gene's germline CDR1 is MNHEY and CDR2 SVGAGI. This CDR3 has 16 residues. Trimming shortened V by 0 bases and J by 3 bases, and 11 bases separated the two germline ends. CDR3 sequence: CASSYSIQGANEKLFF. The CDR3 bases are TGTGCCAGCAGTTACTCGATACAGGGTGCTAATGAAAAACTGTTTTTT.

CDR3 sequence: CASGTGEYNEQFF. CDR3 DNA sequence: TGTGCCAGCGGAACAGGGGAATACAATGAGCAGTTCTTC. This rearrangement joins TRBV6-5 to TRBJ2-1; TRBD1 aligns across 7 bases. Trimming removed 8 bases from V and 4 bases from J; junction bases left unmatched: 5. The germline gives CDR1 MNHEY, CDR2 SVGAGI. CDR3 length equals 13 residues.

V usage is TRBV13 and J usage is TRBJ2-3, with D possibly being TRBD1 (5 bases). The V end was cut by 4 bases, the J end by 3 bases, with 11 bases between. Germline V gives CDR1 PRHDT, CDR2 FYEKMQ (reference sequence). The CDR3 extends over 14 amino acids. The CDR3: CASSSTERTDTQYF. The CDR3, as DNA: TGTGCCAGCAGCTCGACAGAGAGAACAGATACGCAGTATTTT. The whole variable domain, filled in from reference TRBV13 and TRBJ2-3, reads AAGVIQSPRHLIKEKRETATLKCYPIPRHDTVYWYQQGPGQDPQFLISFYEKMQSDKGSIPDRFSAQQFSDYHSELNMSSLELGDSALYFCASSSTERTDTQYFGPGTRLTVL.

This clone has just a few counts. This rearrangement joins TRBV30 to TRBJ2-4; 12 nucleotides align to TRBD2. The CDR3 has 17 residues. Looked up from germline, CDR1 is GTSNPN and CDR2 is SVGIG (reference sequence). J was trimmed by 4 bases and V by 0 bases; bases with no gene match: 7. In DNA form, the CDR3 reads TGTGCCTGGAGTGTACAGACTAGCGGGAGATCAAAAAACATTCAGTACTTC. This gives the protein CAWSVQTSGRSKNIQYF.